What follows is one T cell receptor (beta chain) and its context. These data are taken from a study of blood T cell repertoires in COVID-19. Study overall: T cells, B-cell-depleted T cells, or PBMCs provided the cDNA or gDNA that served as material.

The CDR3 has 15 amino acids. Germline loops: CDR1 ENHRY, CDR2 SYGVKD. The J segment lost 3 bases and the V segment lost 11 bases, leaving 14 bases of the junction unmatched. Original handling: Estimation of nucleated cell counts was performed using reference gene primer amplification. TCRdb's copy holds only in-frame clones and misses some; the assay was immunoSEQ multiplex PCR. Clonal size and the V and J genes are those of that table, whereas D and trimming came from the DNA. The sample comprises about 120,000 clones, around 87% of which are singletons, and 30% rests with the top ten. This TCR was recovered from a woman aged 70-85 years with acute or convalescent COVID-19. The source material was peripheral blood. The V and J genes are TRBV10-3 and TRBJ1-1, with TRBD1 matching 8 bases. The CDR3 region is CASIGGQGADTEAFF. DNA of the CDR3: TGTGCCTCCATCGGCGGTCAGGGGGCGGACACTGAAGCTTTCTTT.